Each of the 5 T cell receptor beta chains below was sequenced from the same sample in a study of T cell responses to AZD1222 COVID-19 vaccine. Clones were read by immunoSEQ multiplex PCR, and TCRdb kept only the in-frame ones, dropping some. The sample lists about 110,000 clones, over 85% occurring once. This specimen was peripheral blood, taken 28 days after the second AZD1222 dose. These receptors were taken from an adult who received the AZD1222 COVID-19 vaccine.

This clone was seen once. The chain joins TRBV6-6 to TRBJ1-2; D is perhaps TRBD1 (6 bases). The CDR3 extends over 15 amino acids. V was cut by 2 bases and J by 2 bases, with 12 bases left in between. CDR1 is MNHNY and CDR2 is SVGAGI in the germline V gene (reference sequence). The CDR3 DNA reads TGTGCCAGCAGTTACGGGGACACAGTAAACTATGGCTACACCTTC. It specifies CASSYGDTVNYGYTF.

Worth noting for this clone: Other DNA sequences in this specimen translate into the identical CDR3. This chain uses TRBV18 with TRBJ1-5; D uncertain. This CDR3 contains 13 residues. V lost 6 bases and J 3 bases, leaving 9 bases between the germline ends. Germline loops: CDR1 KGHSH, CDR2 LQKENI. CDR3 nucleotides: TGTGCCAGCTCCCCGGGCTCCAATCAGCCCCAGCATTTT. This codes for CASSPGSNQPQHF.

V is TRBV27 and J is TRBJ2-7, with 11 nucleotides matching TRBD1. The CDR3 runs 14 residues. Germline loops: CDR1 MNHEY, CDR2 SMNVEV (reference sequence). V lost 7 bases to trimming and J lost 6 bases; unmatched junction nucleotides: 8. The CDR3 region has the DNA TGTGCCAGCATGAGAGGACAGGGGGCGTCCGAGCAGTACTTC. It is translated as CASMRGQGASEQYF.

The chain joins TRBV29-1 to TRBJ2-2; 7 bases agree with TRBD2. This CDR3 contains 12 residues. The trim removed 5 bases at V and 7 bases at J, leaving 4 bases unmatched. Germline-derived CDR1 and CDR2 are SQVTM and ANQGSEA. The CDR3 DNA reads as TGCAGCGTTCGGGGGGAGTACGGGGAGCTGTTTTTT. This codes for CSVRGEYGELFF.

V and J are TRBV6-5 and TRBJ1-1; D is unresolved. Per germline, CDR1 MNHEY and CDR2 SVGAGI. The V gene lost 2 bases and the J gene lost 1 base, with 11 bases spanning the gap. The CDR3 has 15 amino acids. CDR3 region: CASSYPRIENTEAFF. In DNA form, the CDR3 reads TGTGCCAGCAGTTACCCCAGGATCGAGAACACTGAAGCTTTCTTT.